This T cell receptor beta chain is drawn from a study of cytomegalovirus exposure and HLA in healthy donors. Overall study findings and caveats: A classifier reportedly called cytomegalovirus status with high sensitivity and specificity.

The PCR ran on 60 Vbeta and 13 Jbeta primers. Profiling relied on immunoSEQ multiplex PCR, and the TCRdb table lists in-frame clones only, not all of them. The sample yields some 210,000 clones, 77% seen once. Germline lookup yields CDR1 SEHNR and CDR2 FQNEAQ (reference sequence). This CDR3 has 14 amino acids. The V and J ends lost 1 base and 5 bases respectively, with 8 bases between them. Comments on this clone: Its antigen remains unidentified.

The chain links TRBV7-9 to TRBJ1-4; the D is unclear. The TCR originated in a woman aged 25 to 39 in good health and CMV-seropositive. Material for sequencing was PBMCs. Written as DNA, the CDR3 is TGTGCCAGCAGCTTAGGAACGGGAAATGAAAAACTGTTTTTT. Translation: CASSLGTGNEKLFF.